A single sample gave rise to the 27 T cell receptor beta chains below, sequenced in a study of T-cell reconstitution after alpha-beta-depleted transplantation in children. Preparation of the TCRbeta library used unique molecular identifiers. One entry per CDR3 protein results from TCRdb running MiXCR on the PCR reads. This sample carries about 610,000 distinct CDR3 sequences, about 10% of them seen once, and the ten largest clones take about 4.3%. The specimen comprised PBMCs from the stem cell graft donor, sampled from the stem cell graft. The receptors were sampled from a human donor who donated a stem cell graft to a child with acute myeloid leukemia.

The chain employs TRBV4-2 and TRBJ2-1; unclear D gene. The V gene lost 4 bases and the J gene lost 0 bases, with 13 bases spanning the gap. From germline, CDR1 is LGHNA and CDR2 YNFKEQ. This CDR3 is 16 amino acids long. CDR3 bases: TGTGCCAGCAGCCCCCTCTCAGGCCTCTCCTACAATGAGCAGTTCTTC. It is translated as CASSPLSGLSYNEQFF.

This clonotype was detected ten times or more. The CDR3 coding sequence is TGTGCCGGGGCGGGTGCCTACAATGAGCAGTTCTTC. Translated, it gives CAGAGAYNEQFF. V usage is TRBV6-6 and J usage is TRBJ2-1, with D tentatively TRBD1 or TRBD2 (5 bases each). CDR1 MNHNY and CDR2 SVGAGI come from the germline V gene (reference sequence). This CDR3 region has 12 residues. Trimming left V 11 bases short and J 2 bases short, with 10 bases between.

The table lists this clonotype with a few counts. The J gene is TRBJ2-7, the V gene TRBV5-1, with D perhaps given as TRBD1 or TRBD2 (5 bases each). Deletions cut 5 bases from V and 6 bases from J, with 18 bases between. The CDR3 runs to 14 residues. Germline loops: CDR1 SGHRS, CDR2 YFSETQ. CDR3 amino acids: CASSPGTVPGEQYF. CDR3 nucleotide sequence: TGCGCCAGCAGTCCCGGGACGGTCCCCGGCGAGCAGTACTTC.

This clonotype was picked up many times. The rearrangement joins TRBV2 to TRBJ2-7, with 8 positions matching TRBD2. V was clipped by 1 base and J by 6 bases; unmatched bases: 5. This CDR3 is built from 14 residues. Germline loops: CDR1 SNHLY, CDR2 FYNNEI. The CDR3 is CASSEGAGVVEQYF. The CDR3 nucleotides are TGTGCCAGCAGTGAAGGAGCGGGAGTGGTCGAGCAGTACTTC. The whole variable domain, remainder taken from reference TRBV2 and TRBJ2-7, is EPEVTQTPSHQVTQMGQEVILRCVPISNHLYFYWYRQILGQKVEFLVSFYNNEISEKSEIFDDQFSVERPDGSNFTLKIRSTKLEDSAMYFCASSEGAGVVEQYFGPGTRLTVT.

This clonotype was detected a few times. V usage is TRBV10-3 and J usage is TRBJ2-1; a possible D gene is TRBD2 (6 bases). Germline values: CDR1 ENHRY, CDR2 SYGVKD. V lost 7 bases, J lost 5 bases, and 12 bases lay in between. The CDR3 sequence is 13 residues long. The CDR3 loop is CAINGAGHNEQFF. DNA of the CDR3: TGTGCCATCAACGGGGCGGGACACAATGAGCAGTTCTTC.

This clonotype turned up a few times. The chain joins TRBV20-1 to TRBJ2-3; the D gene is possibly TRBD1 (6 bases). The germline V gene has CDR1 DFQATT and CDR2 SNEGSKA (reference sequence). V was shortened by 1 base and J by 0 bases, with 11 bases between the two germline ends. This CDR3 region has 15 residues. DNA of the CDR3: TGCAGTGCTAGAGGAGGTGGGGGCAGCACAGATACGCAGTATTTT. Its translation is CSARGGGGSTDTQYF.

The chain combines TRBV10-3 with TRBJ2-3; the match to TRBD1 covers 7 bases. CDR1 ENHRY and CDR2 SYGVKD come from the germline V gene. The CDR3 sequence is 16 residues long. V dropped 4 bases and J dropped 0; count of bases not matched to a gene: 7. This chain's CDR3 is CAISASRQGSTDTQYF. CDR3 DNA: TGTGCCATCAGTGCATCGAGACAGGGAAGCACAGATACGCAGTATTTT.

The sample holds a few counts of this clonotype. The CDR3 bases are TGTGCCAGCGGGCGGGCTCCCTACGAGCAGTACTTC. This sequence encodes CASGRAPYEQYF. The chain is built from TRBV9 and TRBJ2-7, with a possible D match to TRBD2 (5 bases). Germline V lookup: CDR1 SGDLS, CDR2 YYNGEE. The CDR3 has 12 amino acids. Trimming shortened V by 7 bases and J by 2 bases, and 10 bases separated the two germline ends.

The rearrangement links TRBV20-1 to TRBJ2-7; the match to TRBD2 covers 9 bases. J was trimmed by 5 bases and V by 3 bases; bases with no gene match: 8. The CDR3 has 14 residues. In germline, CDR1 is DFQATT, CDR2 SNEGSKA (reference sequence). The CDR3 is CSASVGSGGHEQYF. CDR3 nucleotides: TGCAGTGCTAGTGTGGGTAGCGGGGGCCACGAGCAGTACTTC.

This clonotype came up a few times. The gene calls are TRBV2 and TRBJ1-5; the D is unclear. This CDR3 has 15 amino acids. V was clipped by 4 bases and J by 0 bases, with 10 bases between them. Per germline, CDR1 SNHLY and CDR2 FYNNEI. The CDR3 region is CASSVAADSNQPQHF. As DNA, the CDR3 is TGTGCCAGCAGTGTGGCAGCCGATAGCAATCAGCCCCAGCATTTT.

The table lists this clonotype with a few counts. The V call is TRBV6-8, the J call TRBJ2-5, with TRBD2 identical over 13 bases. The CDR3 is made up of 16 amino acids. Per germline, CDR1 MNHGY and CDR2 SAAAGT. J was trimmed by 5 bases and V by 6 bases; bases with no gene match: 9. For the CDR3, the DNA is TGTGCCAGCAGATCCGGGACTAGCGGGATCGGCGAGACCCAGTACTTC. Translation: CASRSGTSGIGETQYF.

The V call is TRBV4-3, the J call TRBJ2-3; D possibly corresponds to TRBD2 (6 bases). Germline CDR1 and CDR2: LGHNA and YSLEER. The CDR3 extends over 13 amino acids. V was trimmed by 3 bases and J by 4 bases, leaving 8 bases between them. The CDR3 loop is CASSHRLADTQYF. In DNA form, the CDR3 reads TGCGCCAGCAGCCATCGACTAGCAGATACGCAGTATTTT.

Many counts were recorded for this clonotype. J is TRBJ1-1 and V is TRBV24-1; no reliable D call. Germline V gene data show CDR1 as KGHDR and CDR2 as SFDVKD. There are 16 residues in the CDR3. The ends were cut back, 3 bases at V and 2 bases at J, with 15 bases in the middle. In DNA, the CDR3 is TGTGCCACCAGTGATGGGTATCTTCCCGGAAACACTGAAGCTTTCTTT. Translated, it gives CATSDGYLPGNTEAFF.

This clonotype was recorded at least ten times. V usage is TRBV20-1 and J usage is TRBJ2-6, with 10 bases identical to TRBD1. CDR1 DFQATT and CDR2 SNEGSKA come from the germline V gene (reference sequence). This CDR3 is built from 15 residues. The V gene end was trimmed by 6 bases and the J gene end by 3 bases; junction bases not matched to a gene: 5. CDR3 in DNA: TGCAGTGCCCGGACAGGGGGAAGTGGGGCCAACGTCCTGACTTTC. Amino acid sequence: CSARTGGSGANVLTF.

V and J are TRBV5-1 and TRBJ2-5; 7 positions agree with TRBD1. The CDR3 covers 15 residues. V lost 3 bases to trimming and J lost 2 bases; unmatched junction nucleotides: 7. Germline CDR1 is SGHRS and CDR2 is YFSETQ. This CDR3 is CASSSRGQDQETQYF. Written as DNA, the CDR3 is TGCGCCAGCAGCTCGCGAGGACAGGATCAAGAGACCCAGTACTTC.

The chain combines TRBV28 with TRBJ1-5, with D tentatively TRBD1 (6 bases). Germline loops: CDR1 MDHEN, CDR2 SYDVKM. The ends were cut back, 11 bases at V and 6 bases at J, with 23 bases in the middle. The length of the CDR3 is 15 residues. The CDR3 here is CAGLPQGISSQPQHF. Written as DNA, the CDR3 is TGTGCCGGCCTCCCACAGGGAATATCCAGTCAGCCCCAGCATTTT.

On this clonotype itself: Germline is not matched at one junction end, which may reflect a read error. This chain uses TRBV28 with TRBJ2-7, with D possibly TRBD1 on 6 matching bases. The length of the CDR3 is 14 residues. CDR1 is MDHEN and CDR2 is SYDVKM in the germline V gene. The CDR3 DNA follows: TGTGCCAGCACCGAAACTCCGGGACAAACGTTACCCAGTTTC. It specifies CASTETPGQTLPSF.

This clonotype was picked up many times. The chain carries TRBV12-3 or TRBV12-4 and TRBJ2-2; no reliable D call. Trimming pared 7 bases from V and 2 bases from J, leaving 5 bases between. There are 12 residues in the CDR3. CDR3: CASTLNTGELFF. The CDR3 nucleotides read TGTGCCAGCACCCTTAACACCGGGGAGCTGTTTTTT.

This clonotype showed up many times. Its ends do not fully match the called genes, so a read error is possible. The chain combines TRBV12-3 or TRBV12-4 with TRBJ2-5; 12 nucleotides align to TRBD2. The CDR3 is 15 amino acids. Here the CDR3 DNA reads TGTGCCAGCAGTTGGGAAGGACTAGCGGGATCCCGCCAAGAGTTC. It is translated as CASSWEGLAGSRQEF.

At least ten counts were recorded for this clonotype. CDR3 in DNA: TGCAGCGTTGGCCGGACAGGGGGGGCGTACAATGAGCAGTTCTTC. It yields the protein CSVGRTGGAYNEQFF. The V and J genes are TRBV29-1 and TRBJ2-1; 10 bases are a match to TRBD1. Germline-derived CDR1 and CDR2 are SQVTM and ANQGSEA. The CDR3 is 15 residues long. Losses at the gene ends were 4 bases for V and 4 bases for J; bases not matched to a gene: 7.

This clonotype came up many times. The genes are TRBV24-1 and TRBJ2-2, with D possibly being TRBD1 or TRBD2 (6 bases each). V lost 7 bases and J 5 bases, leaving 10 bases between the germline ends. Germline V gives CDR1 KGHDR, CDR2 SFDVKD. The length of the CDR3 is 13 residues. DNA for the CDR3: TGTGCCACCAGAGGGGGGCCTACCGGGGAGCTGTTTTTT. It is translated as CATRGGPTGELFF.

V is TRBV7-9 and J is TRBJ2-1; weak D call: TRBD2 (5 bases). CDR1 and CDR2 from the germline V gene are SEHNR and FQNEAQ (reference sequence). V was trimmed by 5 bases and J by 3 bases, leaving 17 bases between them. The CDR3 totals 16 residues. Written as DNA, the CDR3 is TGTGCCAGCAGCCCCTGGGGTGGGAGAGACTACAATGAGCAGTTCTTC. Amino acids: CASSPWGGRDYNEQFF.

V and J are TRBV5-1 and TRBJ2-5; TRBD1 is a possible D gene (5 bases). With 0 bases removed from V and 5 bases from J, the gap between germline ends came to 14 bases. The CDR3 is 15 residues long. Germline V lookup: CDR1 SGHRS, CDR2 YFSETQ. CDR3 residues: CASSLAGPSGETQYF. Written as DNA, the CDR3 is TGCGCCAGCAGCTTGGCTGGACCATCAGGGGAGACCCAGTACTTC.

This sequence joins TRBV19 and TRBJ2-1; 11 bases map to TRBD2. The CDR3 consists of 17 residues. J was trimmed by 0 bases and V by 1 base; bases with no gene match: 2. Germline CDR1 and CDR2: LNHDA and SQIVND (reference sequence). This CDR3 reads CASSIGSGRGSYNEQFF. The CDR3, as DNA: TGTGCCAGTAGTATAGGTAGCGGGAGGGGCTCCTACAATGAGCAGTTCTTC.

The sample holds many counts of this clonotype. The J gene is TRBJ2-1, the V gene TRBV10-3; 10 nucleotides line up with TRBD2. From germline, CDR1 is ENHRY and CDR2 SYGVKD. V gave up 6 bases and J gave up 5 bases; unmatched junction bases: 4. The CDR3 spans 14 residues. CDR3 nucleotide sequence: TGTGCCATCAGCGAACTAGCGGGGAACAATGAGCAGTTCTTC. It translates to CAISELAGNNEQFF.

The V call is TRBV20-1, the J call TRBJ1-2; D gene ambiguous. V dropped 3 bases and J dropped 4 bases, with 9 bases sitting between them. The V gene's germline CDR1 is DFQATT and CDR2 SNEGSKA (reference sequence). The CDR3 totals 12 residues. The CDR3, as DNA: TGCAGTGCTAGTGTTGGCTCCTATGGCTACACCTTC. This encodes CSASVGSYGYTF.

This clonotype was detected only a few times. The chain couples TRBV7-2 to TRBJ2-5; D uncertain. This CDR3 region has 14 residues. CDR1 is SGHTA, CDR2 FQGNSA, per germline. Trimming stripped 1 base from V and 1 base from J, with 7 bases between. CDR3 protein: CASSLVVTQETQYF. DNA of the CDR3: TGTGCCAGCAGCTTAGTGGTTACCCAAGAGACCCAGTACTTC.